The rows below give T cell receptor beta chains drawn from one sample of a study of OX40 agonist ivuxolimab in advanced cancers. The data were produced by immunoSEQ multiplex PCR, yet TCRdb's version contains in-frame clones alone and is incomplete. The sample holds over 20,000 clones, more than 80% seen once. Source: CD4+ or CD8+ T cells sorted from blood, taken in a trial of the OX40 agonist ivuxolimab. These receptor sequences come from an adult with an advanced solid tumor such as melanoma, head and neck, liver or kidney cancer. Each CDR3 is given with its conserved first and last residue. A D gene is named only where the DNA matches it firmly. A clone size is listed for some rows: how often the clone was seen (once, few, many), or a class if it is expanded.

v_gene	j_gene	abundance	d_gene	CDR3aa	CDR3nt
TRBV6-5	TRBJ2-3	NA	TRBD2	CASSYFSGRTDTQYF	TGTGCCAGCAGTTACTTCAGCGGGAGAACAGATACGCAGTATTTT
TRBV5-8	TRBJ1-6	few	NA	CASSDGGNNSPLHF	TGTGCCAGCAGCGACGGGGGCAATAATTCACCCCTCCACTTT
TRBV7-9	TRBJ1-4	NA	TRBD1	CASSHNRGTNEKLFF	TGTGCCAGCAGTCACAACAGGGGGACTAATGAAAAACTGTTTTTT
TRBV27	TRBJ2-3	NA	TRBD2	CASSLREGLAGGDTQYF	TGTGCCAGCAGTTTGAGGGAGGGACTAGCGGGGGGAGATACGCAGTATTTT
TRBV4-1	TRBJ2-3	NA	NA	CAGSQGRYGGPSDTQYF	TGCGCCGGCAGCCAAGGTCGCTACGGGGGGCCCTCAGATACGCAGTATTTT
TRBV2	TRBJ2-7	NA	NA	CASIGVRNEQYF	TGTGCCAGCATCGGGGTTAGAAACGAGCAGTACTTC
TRBV7-3	TRBJ2-5	NA	TRBD1	CASSLTTGGQETQYF	TGTGCCAGCAGCTTAACGACAGGGGGCCAAGAGACCCAGTACTTC
TRBV2	TRBJ2-7	once	NA	CASSDRATYEQYF	TGTGCCAGCAGTGACAGGGCGACCTACGAGCAGTACTTC
TRBV7-9	TRBJ1-5	NA	NA	CASSRDYNQPQHF	TGTGCCAGCAGCCGGGATTACAATCAGCCCCAGCATTTT
TRBV11-2	TRBJ2-3	NA	TRBD2	CASSLVLAGGSDSTDTQYF	TGTGCCAGCAGCTTAGTGCTAGCGGGGGGTTCGGATAGCACAGATACGCAGTATTTT
TRBV30	TRBJ1-1	few	NA	CAWSVLGNTEAFF	TGTGCCTGGAGTGTACTGGGGAACACTGAAGCTTTCTTT
TRBV10-3	TRBJ2-2	few	NA	CALHGTENTGELFF	TGTGCCCTCCATGGGACGGAGAACACCGGGGAGCTGTTTTTT
TRBV4-3	TRBJ2-7	NA	TRBD1	CASSQSTGDYEQYF	TGCGCCAGCAGCCAATCGACAGGGGACTACGAGCAGTACTTC
TRBV4-1	TRBJ1-1	NA	TRBD1	CASSHQTGLITEAFF	TGCGCCAGCAGCCACCAGACAGGGTTGATCACTGAAGCTTTCTTT
TRBV2	TRBJ2-5	NA	TRBD1	CASRETRGRGWETQYF	TGTGCCAGCAGGGAGACCAGGGGGAGAGGTTGGGAGACCCAGTACTTC
TRBV6-5	TRBJ2-1	NA	NA	CASVAPTGYNEQFF	TGTGCCAGCGTTGCTCCTACAGGGTACAATGAGCAGTTCTTC
TRBV11-2	TRBJ1-2	NA	NA	CASRGEGLQGDGYTF	TGTGCCAGCAGGGGGGAAGGGTTGCAGGGAGATGGCTACACCTTC
TRBV7-9	TRBJ2-3	NA	TRBD2	CASSPVLAGVVWRSGTQYF	TGTGCCAGCAGCCCCGTTCTAGCGGGAGTTGTATGGCGGTCCGGGACGCAGTATTTT
TRBV5-1	TRBJ2-1	NA	TRBD1	CASSETPNRGPPYNEQFF	TGCGCCAGCAGCGAAACACCGAACAGGGGGCCACCCTACAATGAGCAGTTCTTC
TRBV5-4	TRBJ1-4	NA	TRBD1	CASSPGGQNEKLFF	TGTGCCAGCAGCCCCGGGGGACAGAATGAAAAACTGTTTTTT
TRBV6-5	TRBJ2-7	NA	NA	CASSYGATYEQYF	TGTGCCAGCAGTTACGGAGCAACCTACGAGCAGTACTTC
TRBV7-2	TRBJ2-7	NA	NA	CASSLDRASYEQYF	TGTGCCAGCAGCTTAGACAGGGCCTCCTACGAGCAGTACTTC
TRBV9	TRBJ1-4	NA	TRBD1	CASSPGQVTNEKLFF	TGTGCCAGCAGCCCCGGACAGGTTACTAATGAAAAACTGTTTTTT
TRBV7-8	TRBJ2-7	few	NA	CASSENPRQEQYF	TGTGCCAGCAGCGAGAACCCAAGGCAGGAGCAGTACTTC
TRBV6-5	TRBJ1-1	NA	NA	CASSALREMNTEAFF	TGTGCCAGCAGTGCCTTAAGGGAGATGAACACTGAAGCTTTCTTT
TRBV5-5	TRBJ2-3	NA	NA	CASSLADTQYF	TGTGCCAGCAGCTTAGCAGATACGCAGTATTTT
TRBV19	TRBJ2-7	NA	NA	CASGGHSYEQYF	TGTGCCAGTGGGGGACATTCCTACGAGCAGTACTTC
TRBV7-8	TRBJ1-3	NA	TRBD1	CASSSRTGSGNTIYF	TGTGCCAGCAGCTCCCGGACAGGCTCTGGAAACACCATATATTTT
TRBV27	TRBJ1-6	NA	NA	CASSRDSYNSPLHF	TGTGCCAGCAGTAGGGACTCCTATAATTCACCCCTCCACTTT
TRBV29-1	TRBJ1-1	NA	NA	CSVEDGLMAFF	TGCAGCGTTGAAGATGGGCTAATGGCTTTCTTT